This T cell receptor (beta chain) originates from a study of radiotherapy plus CTLA-4 blockade in lung cancer. Study in general: Objective responses were documented in around 18% of patients, with disease control in about 29%.

J lost 8 bases, V lost 5 bases, and 9 bases had no gene match. This CDR3 has 14 residues. CDR1 and CDR2 (germline): MDHEN, SYDVKM. Points from the study as a whole: TCR clones of tumor origin grew in blood after radiotherapy plus ipilimumab.

About this clone: Its antigen is not known.

Clones were sequenced by immunoSEQ multiplex PCR, and TCRdb holds only the in-frame ones, with some missing. The table includes roughly 63,000 clones, approximately 70% detected once. The TCR originated in a human donor with non-small cell lung cancer whose response to radiotherapy plus ipilimumab could not be evaluated. The starting material was peripheral blood, obtained from a patient treated with radiotherapy plus ipilimumab. The chain is built from TRBV28 and TRBJ1-2; 9 bases match TRBD1. The CDR3 spells CASSTHRGRGGYTF. In DNA form, the CDR3 reads TGTGCCAGCAGTACCCACAGGGGGCGCGGGGGCTACACCTTC.